This TCR beta chain was profiled in a study of cytomegalovirus exposure and HLA in healthy donors. Study observations and caveats: A later analysis linked a missense variant in DCLRE1C to the trimming of TCR beta V and J genes.

From germline, CDR1 is LNHDA and CDR2 SQIVND (reference sequence). V dropped 4 bases and J dropped 4; count of bases not matched to a gene: 11. The CDR3 spans 17 residues. This clone appeared a single time. Its antigen is unidentified. Use of 60 Vbeta and 13 Jbeta primers characterized the PCR. Some clones are missing from TCRdb's copy, which holds only in-frame ones; the method was immunoSEQ multiplex PCR. The sample consists of approximately 150,000 clones, around four fifths of them appearing once. The sequencing sample was made of PBMCs. This chain connects TRBV19 to TRBJ2-1; 9 bases line up with TRBD1. The sequence derives from a woman aged 25 to 39 in good health and CMV-seropositive. The CDR3 here is CASSTGGQGGGYNEQFF. CDR3 nucleotide sequence: TGTGCCAGTAGTACAGGGGGACAGGGTGGGGGGTACAATGAGCAGTTCTTC.